The 20 T cell receptor beta chains in this list originate from one sample, sequenced in a study of shared T cell receptors in the human thymus. Assay: immunoSEQ multiplex PCR; the TCRdb copy retains only in-frame clones and omits some. The sample holds just under 550,000 clones, around 78% seen once. This sample also belongs to another study, concerning human thymus T cells.

Input material: thymocytes. These TCRs come from a boy younger than two with a congenital heart defect.

This chain connects TRBV11-2 to TRBJ2-1, with 8 bases fitting TRBD2. The trim removed 1 base at V and 2 bases at J, leaving 4 bases unmatched. CDR1 is SGHAT and CDR2 is FQNNGV in the germline V gene. The CDR3 totals 16 residues. CDR3 amino acids: CASSLGPSGPYNEQFF. The CDR3 DNA is TGTGCCAGCAGCTTAGGCCCTAGCGGGCCCTACAATGAGCAGTTCTTC.

The V call is TRBV15, the J call TRBJ2-1; TRBD1 matches at 7 bases. The CDR3 loop spans 16 amino acids. Germline V gives CDR1 LNHNV, CDR2 YYDKDF (reference sequence). The trim removed 1 base at V and 6 bases at J, leaving 9 bases unmatched. The CDR3 loop reads CATSRGQGGIVNEQFF. The CDR3 DNA sequence: TGTGCCACCAGCAGAGGTCAAGGGGGCATCGTCAATGAGCAGTTCTTC.

The chain joins TRBV15 to TRBJ2-7; TRBD2 might be the D (5 bases). The CDR3 covers 16 residues. Germline loops: CDR1 LNHNV, CDR2 YYDKDF (reference sequence). V gave up 2 bases and J gave up 2 bases, with 16 bases separating them. The CDR3 sequence: CATSRLSSVPAYEQYF. The CDR3 DNA is TGTGCCACCAGCAGACTAAGTAGCGTACCTGCCTACGAGCAGTACTTC. Supplemented by reference TRBV15 and TRBJ2-7, the full variable domain reads DAMVIQNPRYQVTQFGKPVTLSCSQTLNHNVMYWYQQKSSQAPKLLFHYYDKDFNNEADTPDNFQSRRPNTSFCFLDIRSPGLGDTAMYLCATSRLSSVPAYEQYFGPGTRLTVT.

The chain joins TRBV15 to TRBJ2-3, with D possibly matching TRBD2 (5 bases). Trimming cost V 2 bases and J 6 bases, with 6 bases left between them. CDR1 is LNHNV and CDR2 is YYDKDF in the germline V gene (reference sequence). The CDR3 is 12 amino acids. The CDR3, as DNA: TGTGCCACCAGCAGAAAGCGGGATACGCAGTATTTT. Amino acid sequence: CATSRKRDTQYF.

This rearrangement joins TRBV19 to TRBJ2-6, with 8 bases fitting TRBD2. There are 22 residues in the CDR3. The V segment lost 0 bases and the J segment 2 bases; nucleotides outside the gene matches: 18. Germline lookup yields CDR1 LNHDA and CDR2 SQIVND (reference sequence). DNA for the CDR3: TGTGCCAGTAGTATAGATAATTTCCTCAGCGGGAGAGCTTGGCCTGGGGCCAACGTCCTGACTTTC. Encoded protein: CASSIDNFLSGRAWPGANVLTF.

The chain has TRBV13 and TRBJ2-3, with 9 bases identical to TRBD1. The CDR3 length is 16 residues. Germline lookup yields CDR1 PRHDT and CDR2 FYEKMQ (reference sequence). Trimming took 5 bases from V and 2 from J; bases not matched to a gene: 8. The CDR3 DNA follows: TGTGCCAGCAGCCACGGACAGGGGAGGGTCACAGATACGCAGTATTTT. The encoded protein is CASSHGQGRVTDTQYF.

This rearrangement joins TRBV30 to TRBJ1-3; tentative D call: TRBD1 (5 bases). CDR3 length: 16 amino acids. V lost 2 bases to trimming and J lost 0 bases, with 14 bases between them. Germline V lookup: CDR1 GTSNPN, CDR2 SVGIG (reference sequence). The CDR3 nucleotides are TGTGCCTGGAGTCTCTCAGGGACTGACTCTGGAAACACCATATATTTT. Protein product: CAWSLSGTDSGNTIYF. Combining the CDR3 with reference TRBV30 and TRBJ1-3 gives the whole variable domain SQTIHQWPATLVQPVGSPLSLECTVEGTSNPNLYWYRQAAGRGLQLLFYSVGIGQISSEVPQNLSASRPQDRQFILSSKKLLLSDSGFYLCAWSLSGTDSGNTIYFGEGSWLTVV.

The V call is TRBV25-1, the J call TRBJ1-4; a weak D match, TRBD1 (5 bases). Trimming cost V 4 bases and J 0 bases, with 12 bases left between them. This CDR3 is 16 amino acids long. Germline V gene lookup returns CDR1 MGHDK and CDR2 SYGVNS. The CDR3 reads CASSGKEGPTNEKLFF. The CDR3 DNA follows: TGTGCCAGCAGTGGGAAGGAGGGGCCAACTAATGAAAAACTGTTTTTT.

The rearrangement links TRBV6-5 to TRBJ2-7, with TRBD2 matching over 10 bases. The CDR3 extends over 13 amino acids. Germline V gives CDR1 MNHEY, CDR2 SVGAGI. After removal of 6 bases from V and 4 bases from J, the junction contained 3 bases not matched to a gene. CDR3 nucleotides: TGTGCCAGCAGGGGACTAGCGAGTTACGAGCAGTACTTC. Protein: CASRGLASYEQYF.

The chain links TRBV4-2 to TRBJ2-7; 10 nucleotides match TRBD2. Per germline, CDR1 LGHNA and CDR2 YNFKEQ. The trim removed 7 bases at V and 3 bases at J, leaving 6 bases unmatched. CDR3 length: 14 amino acids. CDR3 in amino acids: CASTLAGDGYEQYF. CDR3 DNA sequence: TGTGCCAGCACGCTAGCGGGGGACGGCTACGAGCAGTACTTC.

This chain joins TRBV28 and TRBJ1-5; weak D call: TRBD1 (5 bases). CDR3 length equals 19 residues. CDR1 and CDR2 from the germline V gene are MDHEN and SYDVKM. V shed 2 bases and J shed 3 bases, with 23 bases lying between them. The CDR3 coding sequence is TGTGCCAGCAGTTTAAAACGGCAAGGGGCTTTCTTCCTCAATCAGCCCCAGCATTTT. The encoded protein is CASSLKRQGAFFLNQPQHF.

This chain joins TRBV6-6 and TRBJ1-2; D not certain. Between the trimmed V and J ends, which lost 0 bases and 7 bases, there was a span of 12 bases. CDR1 and CDR2 from the germline V gene are MNHNY and SVGAGI (reference sequence). This CDR3 region has 14 residues. CDR3 loop: CASSYSRESSGYTF. CDR3 DNA sequence: TGTGCCAGCAGTTACTCGCGGGAATCCTCTGGCTACACCTTC.

The count of this clone is one. This chain uses TRBV4-3 with TRBJ2-3, with TRBD2 matching 8 bases. This CDR3 region has 14 residues. The germline V gene encodes CDR1 LGHNA and CDR2 YSLEER. V dropped 3 bases and J dropped 3; count of bases not matched to a gene: 2. The CDR3 DNA reads TGCGCCAGCAGCCATGTAGCGGGAACAGATACGCAGTATTTT. Encoded protein: CASSHVAGTDTQYF.

The chain employs TRBV27 and TRBJ2-7; tentatively, D is TRBD1 (6 bases). Trimming took 2 bases from V and 7 from J, leaving 30 bases between them. Germline CDR1 and CDR2: MNHEY and SMNVEV (reference sequence). CDR3 length: 19 residues. In DNA, the CDR3 is TGTGCCAGCAGTTTACGAGACGGGCAACAGGGACGGCTTGGAAGAGAGCAGTACTTC. Its protein is CASSLRDGQQGRLGREQYF.

This chain uses TRBV7-7 with TRBJ2-5, with TRBD2 identical over 7 bases. V lost 2 bases, J lost 0 bases, and 12 bases stayed unmatched. The CDR3 covers 18 residues. CDR1 is SSHAT and CDR2 is FNYEAQ in the germline V gene (reference sequence). CDR3 amino acids: CASSLMGEREGDQETQYF. The CDR3 nucleotides are TGTGCCAGCAGCTTAATGGGGGAGAGGGAGGGAGACCAAGAGACCCAGTACTTC.

The chain has TRBV12-5 and TRBJ1-3; 7 bases line up with TRBD1. CDR3 length equals 16 residues. J gave up 8 bases and V 0 bases, and 10 bases lay outside the gene matches. Germline-derived CDR1 and CDR2 are LGHNT and FRNRAP. The CDR3 here is CASGLVGDRVGYTIYF. The DNA of the CDR3 is TGTGCTAGTGGTTTGGTAGGTGACAGGGTAGGGTACACCATATATTTT.

The V call is TRBV5-1, the J call TRBJ2-5; the match to TRBD2 covers 7 bases. The CDR3 totals 19 residues. The germline gives CDR1 SGHRS, CDR2 YFSETQ. J was trimmed by 0 bases and V by 1 base; bases with no gene match: 15. The CDR3 is CASSLWGSGSGLYQETQYF. Here the CDR3 DNA reads TGCGCCAGCAGCTTGTGGGGGAGTGGTAGCGGGCTGTACCAAGAGACCCAGTACTTC.

The rearrangement uses TRBV9 and TRBJ2-7; D gene uncertain. CDR3 length equals 13 residues. V was clipped by 3 bases and J by 0 bases, with 7 bases between them. CDR1 and CDR2 from the germline V gene are SGDLS and YYNGEE. The CDR3 region has the DNA TGTGCCAGCAGCGCCGTCCCCTCCTACGAGCAGTACTTC. Translation: CASSAVPSYEQYF.

The CDR3 DNA reads as TGTGCCAGCAGTGAAGCGCGGATTAGCGGGATTATATCCTACGAGCAGTACTTC. It yields the protein CASSEARISGIISYEQYF. The V and J genes are TRBV6-1 and TRBJ2-7, with TRBD2 matching over 8 bases. The CDR3 length is 18 residues. V lost 0 bases to trimming and J lost 1 base; unmatched junction nucleotides: 11. Germline V lookup: CDR1 MNHNS, CDR2 SASEGT.

J is TRBJ2-7 and V is TRBV11-2; TRBD2 aligns across 8 bases. The CDR3 loop spans 19 amino acids. Germline V gene data show CDR1 as SGHAT and CDR2 as FQNNGV. Trimming removed 2 bases from V and 1 base from J; junction bases left unmatched: 16. Here the CDR3 DNA reads TGTGCCAGCAGCTTAACAGTGGGGCGGGAGGTCTCCCGATCCTACGAGCAGTACTTC. Translated, it gives CASSLTVGREVSRSYEQYF.